A selection of T cell receptor beta chains follows, all from one sample in a study of T-cell reconstitution after alpha-beta-depleted transplantation in children. TCRdb analysed the PCR reads with MiXCR anew, one entry per CDR3 protein. This repertoire shows hundreds of thousands of distinct CDR3 sequences, approximately 15% found once; its top ten account for approximately 5%. This sample comprised PBMCs, mostly from graft donor cells, obtained 360 days after TCRalphabeta/CD19-depleted stem cell transplant. These receptors all stem from a male patient aged 10-17 years who had a stem cell transplant for acute lymphoblastic leukemia, so the T cells may come from the graft donor. CDR3s include the opening cysteine and the closing phenylalanine or tryptophan. The order of the fields is J gene, clone size, V gene, D gene, CDR3 DNA, CDR3 protein. A D gene is named only where the DNA matches it firmly. The size of a clone is reported for some rows only, either as once, few or many, or as a class for expanded clones.

TRBJ1-2 few TRBV5-1 TRBD1 TGCGCCAGCAGCAGTCACAGGGGGCGGGAAGACTATGGCTACACCTTC CASSSHRGREDYGYTF
TRBJ2-2 few TRBV4-2 - TGTGCCAGCAGCCCCACTAGAGAGAACACCGGGGAGCTGTTTTTT CASSPTRENTGELFF
TRBJ2-7 few TRBV27 - TGTGCCAGCAGCCGACCAACTCCTTCCTACGAGCAGTACTTC CASSRPTPSYEQYF
TRBJ2-1 few TRBV24-1 - TGTGCCACCAGCTGGGGGGGGGGCGAGCAGTTCTTC CATSWGGGEQFF
TRBJ2-1 many TRBV5-1 TRBD2 TGCGCCAGCAGCTTGCCCGGAGCGGGACCGTACAATGAGCAGTTCTTC CASSLPGAGPYNEQFF
TRBJ1-1 many TRBV5-1 - TGCGCCAGCAGCTTGCATTTAGAGACTGAAGCTTTCTTT CASSLHLETEAFF
TRBJ2-7 few TRBV29-1 TRBD2 TGCAGCGTTGATGGGCTAGCGGGATACTACGAGCAGTACTTC CSVDGLAGYYEQYF
TRBJ1-5 - TRBV20-1 TRBD1 TGCAGTGCCCACCAAGCGCGACAGGGCCCTAATCAGCCCCAGCATTTT CSAHQARQGPNQPQHF
TRBJ2-7 - TRBV7-9 - TGTGCCAGCAGCCCACGACAGCCATCCTACGAGCAGTACTTC CASSPRQPSYEQYF
TRBJ2-7 many TRBV29-1 - TGCAGCGCCACAATACTAGACTACGAGCAGTACTTC CSATILDYEQYF
TRBJ2-7 few TRBV27 - TGTGCCAGCAGTTTATGGGGTAGTACCTACGAGCAGTACTTC CASSLWGSTYEQYF
TRBJ1-2 many TRBV27 - TGTGCCAGCAGTTTGCAGGCAAACTATGGCTACACCTTC CASSLQANYGYTF
TRBJ2-7 few TRBV9 - TGTGCCAGCAGCGTAGCTGGCATGTCCTACGAGCAGTACTTC CASSVAGMSYEQYF
TRBJ2-7 few TRBV12-3/TRBV12-4 - TGTGCCAGCAGTTTTGGGGACTGGGGTAGGGAGCAGTACTTC CASSFGDWGREQYF
TRBJ2-3 few TRBV4-1 - TGCGCCAGCAGCCCCCGGGAGTTCGCAGATACGCAGTATTTT CASSPREFADTQYF
TRBJ2-7 many TRBV5-1 TRBD2 TGTGCCAGCAGCTCGGGACTAGCGGGAACTTACGAGCAGTACTTC CASSSGLAGTYEQYF
TRBJ1-2 - TRBV25-1 TRBD1 TGTGCCAGCAGTCGTTCCGGGACAGTGAGTGATGGCTACACCTTC CASSRSGTVSDGYTF
TRBJ2-1 few TRBV4-1 - TGCGCCAGCAGCCTTATGGTCCAGAATTACAATGAGCAGTTCTTC CASSLMVQNYNEQFF
TRBJ1-2 few TRBV12-3/TRBV12-4 TRBD1 TGTGCCAGCAGTTTAGCCGGGACAGGGAGCTACACCTTC CASSLAGTGSYTF
TRBJ2-7 - TRBV3-1 - TGTGCCAGCAGCCAAGTAAACAGGGACTACGAGCAGTACTTC CASSQVNRDYEQYF
TRBJ2-2 - TRBV24-1 - TGTGCCACCAGTGATTTGGGGGCCTCAGGCGGGGAGCTGTTTTTT CATSDLGASGGELFF
TRBJ2-3 few TRBV9 - TGTGCCAGCAGCGTAGAGGAGGCCTACACAGATACGCAGTATTTT CASSVEEAYTDTQYF
TRBJ2-1 few TRBV6-4 TRBD2 TGTGCCAGCAGTACCGGACTAGCGCATTACAATGAGCAGTTCTTC CASSTGLAHYNEQFF
TRBJ2-7 - TRBV2 - TGTGCCAGCAGGGAGCTGGAGTTCTACGAGCAGTACTTC CASRELEFYEQYF
TRBJ1-4 - TRBV4-1 - TGCGCCAGCAGCCACCAACAGACGGCCAAGGGAGCTAATGAAAAACTGTTTTTT CASSHQQTAKGANEKLFF
TRBJ2-5 - TRBV7-9 TRBD1 TGTGCCAGCAGCTTAGTCACAGGGGGAACAGAGACCCAGTACTTC CASSLVTGGTETQYF
TRBJ1-5 many TRBV12-3/TRBV12-4 - TGTGCCAGCAGTTTCGGGTTCTTGGGGGGGCCGATTAGCAATCAGCCCCAGCATTTT CASSFGFLGGPISNQPQHF
TRBJ2-3 few TRBV12-3/TRBV12-4 - TGTGCCAGCAGTCCTACGCGGGACCATTCCACAGATACGCAGTATTTT CASSPTRDHSTDTQYF
TRBJ2-4 few TRBV5-1 - TGCGCCAGCAGCTTTTCGTCCTTAGCCAAAAACATTCAGTACTTC CASSFSSLAKNIQYF
TRBJ2-5 few TRBV7-6 TRBD2 TGTGCCAGCAGCCAGACTAGCGGGAGAGGGGAGACCCAGTACTTC CASSQTSGRGETQYF
TRBJ2-7 - TRBV20-1 - TGCAGTGCTAGAGATAGGGTTGACACCTACGAGCAGTACTTC CSARDRVDTYEQYF
TRBJ2-7 few TRBV5-1 - TGCGCCAGCAACGGACCCTCCTACGAGCAGTACTTC CASNGPSYEQYF
TRBJ1-2 - TRBV5-1 TRBD1 TGCGCCAGCAGCTTTACCGGGACAGATGGCTACACCTTC CASSFTGTDGYTF
TRBJ2-2 few TRBV5-6 TRBD1 TGTGCCAGCAGCCCCCGACGGGACAGGGTTATCACCGGGGAGCTGTTTTTT CASSPRRDRVITGELFF
TRBJ2-7 few TRBV4-2 - TGTGCCAGCAGCCAAGAAGCTTCCGCCCGGGGCTACGAGCAGTACTTC CASSQEASARGYEQYF
TRBJ2-3 - TRBV5-1 TRBD2 TGCGCCAGCAGCTTGTCGCAGGGACTAGCGAATCCTGGAGATACGCAGTATTTT CASSLSQGLANPGDTQYF
TRBJ2-1 few TRBV29-1 TRBD2 TGCAGCGTTGAAAGGGGGATAGCGGGAGGGCCCGACAATGAGCAGTTCTTC CSVERGIAGGPDNEQFF
TRBJ2-1 many TRBV10-3 TRBD2 TGTGCCATCAGTAAGCGGGAGGGCCCCAATGAGCAGTTCTTC CAISKREGPNEQFF
TRBJ2-1 few TRBV7-8 TRBD2 TGTGCCAGCAGCACGGAAAGCGGGGTAACCTACAATGAGCAGTTCTTC CASSTESGVTYNEQFF
TRBJ2-5 - TRBV18 - TGTGCCAGCTCACGAAGGCGCAATGGCGAGACCCAGTACTTC CASSRRRNGETQYF
TRBJ2-2 - TRBV20-1 - TGCAGTGCTAGCAGCGGGCCCGGGGAGCTGTTTTTT CSASSGPGELFF
TRBJ2-3 many TRBV5-1 - TGCGCCAGCAGCTTGACAGGCTTCATCACAGATACGCAGTATTTT CASSLTGFITDTQYF
TRBJ2-7 few TRBV5-6 TRBD2 TGTGCCAGCAGCTTATCGCCGGGAGGGCCGGGGGAGCAGTACTTC CASSLSPGGPGEQYF
TRBJ2-2 many TRBV24-1 - TGTGCCACCAGTGATTTCTCTTATGGCGGGGAGCTGTTTTTT CATSDFSYGGELFF
TRBJ2-3 - TRBV7-8 TRBD2 TGTGCCAGCAGCTTACCCCCCTTGCTAGCGGGAGTCACAGATACGCAGTATTTT CASSLPPLLAGVTDTQYF
TRBJ2-3 - TRBV9 TRBD2 TGTGCCAGCACCGACCGCGGGAGTACGGCAGATACGCAGTATTTT CASTDRGSTADTQYF
TRBJ1-5 - TRBV6-2/TRBV6-3 TRBD1 TGTGCCAGCAGTTTCACTGAATACAGGGGGAATCAGCCCCAGCATTTT CASSFTEYRGNQPQHF
TRBJ1-1 few TRBV12-3/TRBV12-4 - TGTGCCAGCAGTTTACTGTACGCTGAAGCTTTCTTT CASSLLYAEAFF
TRBJ2-7 many TRBV7-7 - TGTGCCAGCAGCTCAGGGGCAGGGGAGCAGTACTTC CASSSGAGEQYF